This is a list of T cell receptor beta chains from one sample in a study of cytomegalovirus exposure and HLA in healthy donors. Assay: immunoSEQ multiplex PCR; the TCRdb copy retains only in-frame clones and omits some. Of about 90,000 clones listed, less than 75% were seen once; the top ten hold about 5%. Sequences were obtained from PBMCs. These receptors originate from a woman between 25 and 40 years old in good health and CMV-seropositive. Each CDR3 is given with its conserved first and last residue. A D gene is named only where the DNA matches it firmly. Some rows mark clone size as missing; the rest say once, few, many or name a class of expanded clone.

cdr3_aa: CAPGPSGGKGWETQYF
cdr3_nt: TGCGCCCCCGGCCCTAGCGGGGGGAAAGGTTGGGAGACCCAGTACTTC
j_call: TRBJ2-5
v_call: TRBV4-1
d_call: TRBD2
clone_size: NA

cdr3_aa: CASSQMAGRGTGEQYF
cdr3_nt: TGCGCCAGCAGCCAAATGGCGGGACGGGGGACGGGAGAGCAGTACTTC
j_call: TRBJ2-7
v_call: TRBV4-3
d_call: NA
clone_size: few

cdr3_aa: CAWSLQGIGYTF
cdr3_nt: TGTGCCTGGAGTTTACAGGGGATTGGCTACACCTTC
j_call: TRBJ1-2
v_call: TRBV30
d_call: TRBD1
clone_size: NA

cdr3_aa: CASSLDLGQGARYEQYF
cdr3_nt: TGTGCCAGCAGCTTAGATCTCGGACAGGGGGCTCGGTACGAGCAGTACTTC
j_call: TRBJ2-7
v_call: TRBV11-2
d_call: TRBD1
clone_size: NA

cdr3_aa: CASSSRTSGNTGELFF
cdr3_nt: TGTGCCAGCAGCTCCAGGACTAGCGGGAACACCGGGGAGCTGTTTTTT
j_call: TRBJ2-2
v_call: TRBV11-2
d_call: TRBD2
clone_size: few

cdr3_aa: CASSPGGDEQYF
cdr3_nt: TGTGCCAGCAGTCCCGGGGGAGACGAGCAGTACTTC
j_call: TRBJ2-7
v_call: TRBV6-1
d_call: NA
clone_size: NA

cdr3_aa: CASSAGLVPDTQYF
cdr3_nt: TGTGCCAGCAGTGCGGGACTAGTACCAGATACGCAGTATTTT
j_call: TRBJ2-3
v_call: TRBV2
d_call: TRBD2
clone_size: NA

cdr3_aa: CASSYSRGGTYNEQFF
cdr3_nt: TGTGCCAGCAGTTACTCGCGGGGGGGCACCTACAATGAGCAGTTCTTC
j_call: TRBJ2-1
v_call: TRBV6-5
d_call: TRBD2
clone_size: NA

cdr3_aa: CASSLRDRAYTGELFF
cdr3_nt: TGTGCCAGCAGCTTAAGGGACAGGGCGTACACCGGGGAGCTGTTTTTT
j_call: TRBJ2-2
v_call: TRBV7-9
d_call: TRBD1
clone_size: NA

cdr3_aa: CASSSGHAEAFF
cdr3_nt: TGTGCCAGCAGTTCCGGACACGCTGAAGCTTTCTTT
j_call: TRBJ1-1
v_call: TRBV28
d_call: NA
clone_size: few

cdr3_aa: CASSPPVNTGELFF
cdr3_nt: TGTGCCAGCTCACCTCCAGTGAACACCGGGGAGCTGTTTTTT
j_call: TRBJ2-2
v_call: TRBV18
d_call: NA
clone_size: NA

cdr3_aa: CAISERGGLDTEAFF
cdr3_nt: TGTGCCATCAGTGAAAGAGGGGGATTGGACACTGAAGCTTTCTTT
j_call: TRBJ1-1
v_call: TRBV10-3
d_call: NA
clone_size: NA

cdr3_aa: CASSPGLAGTDTQYF
cdr3_nt: TGTGCCAGTAGCCCGGGACTAGCGGGGACAGATACGCAGTATTTT
j_call: TRBJ2-3
v_call: TRBV19
d_call: TRBD2
clone_size: NA

cdr3_aa: CASSDGSREQYF
cdr3_nt: TGCGCCAGCAGTGATGGTAGTCGCGAGCAGTACTTC
j_call: TRBJ2-7
v_call: TRBV10-1
d_call: NA
clone_size: NA

cdr3_aa: CAIKISGGVYTGELFF
cdr3_nt: TGTGCCATCAAGATAAGCGGGGGGGTGTACACCGGGGAGCTGTTTTTT
j_call: TRBJ2-2
v_call: TRBV10-3
d_call: TRBD2
clone_size: NA

cdr3_aa: CAWSVGTSGYNEQFF
cdr3_nt: TGTGCCTGGAGTGTGGGGACTAGCGGGTACAATGAGCAGTTCTTC
j_call: TRBJ2-1
v_call: TRBV30
d_call: TRBD2
clone_size: NA

cdr3_aa: CASSLEQPQQPQHF
cdr3_nt: TGTGCCAGCAGCTTAGAACAACCCCAGCAGCCCCAGCATTTT
j_call: TRBJ1-5
v_call: TRBV7-8
d_call: NA
clone_size: few

cdr3_aa: CASREGTGLQNPNF
cdr3_nt: TGCGCCAGCAGGGAAGGGACAGGGCTCCAGAATCCCAATTTT
j_call: TRBJ1-3
v_call: TRBV5-1
d_call: TRBD1
clone_size: medium-sized

cdr3_aa: CASSLGATSAYEQYF
cdr3_nt: TGTGCCAGCAGCTTAGGGGCGACATCAGCCTACGAGCAGTACTTC
j_call: TRBJ2-7
v_call: TRBV11-2
d_call: NA
clone_size: NA

cdr3_aa: CASSSRTGGLGSGNTIYF
cdr3_nt: TGTGCCAGCAGCTCCAGGACAGGAGGTTTAGGCTCTGGAAACACCATATATTTT
j_call: TRBJ1-3
v_call: TRBV9
d_call: TRBD1
clone_size: NA

cdr3_aa: CAISQGQGQETQYF
cdr3_nt: TGTGCCATCAGCCAGGGACAGGGTCAAGAGACCCAGTACTTC
j_call: TRBJ2-5
v_call: TRBV10-3
d_call: TRBD1
clone_size: few

cdr3_aa: CATSGTGVPEAFF
cdr3_nt: TGTGCCACCTCCGGGACAGGGGTCCCTGAAGCTTTCTTT
j_call: TRBJ1-1
v_call: TRBV10-3
d_call: TRBD1
clone_size: NA

cdr3_aa: CASSFTSGGYNEQFF
cdr3_nt: TGCGCCAGCAGCTTCACTAGCGGGGGATACAATGAGCAGTTCTTC
j_call: TRBJ2-1
v_call: TRBV5-1
d_call: TRBD2
clone_size: NA

cdr3_aa: CASSPGRGANVLTF
cdr3_nt: TGCGCCAGCAGCCCGGGGAGGGGGGCCAACGTCCTGACTTTC
j_call: TRBJ2-6
v_call: TRBV5-1
d_call: NA
clone_size: NA

cdr3_aa: CASSHRNGDTEAFF
cdr3_nt: TGTGCCAGCTCACACAGGAATGGGGACACTGAAGCTTTCTTT
j_call: TRBJ1-1
v_call: TRBV18
d_call: NA
clone_size: few

cdr3_aa: CASSRDTSTEAFF
cdr3_nt: TGTGCCAGCAGCCGGGACACGAGCACTGAAGCTTTCTTT
j_call: TRBJ1-1
v_call: TRBV9
d_call: NA
clone_size: few

cdr3_aa: CASSQAASGAPTDTQYF
cdr3_nt: TGCGCCAGCAGCCAAGCGGCTAGCGGGGCTCCCACAGATACGCAGTATTTT
j_call: TRBJ2-3
v_call: TRBV4-3
d_call: TRBD2
clone_size: few

cdr3_aa: CAWSADSHSPLHF
cdr3_nt: TGTGCCTGGAGTGCTGACAGCCATTCACCCCTCCACTTT
j_call: TRBJ1-6
v_call: TRBV30
d_call: NA
clone_size: NA

cdr3_aa: CASSDFTTDGYTF
cdr3_nt: TGTGCCAGCAGTGACTTCACGACAGATGGCTACACCTTC
j_call: TRBJ1-2
v_call: TRBV6-4
d_call: NA
clone_size: few

cdr3_aa: CASSATAEGPYGYTF
cdr3_nt: TGTGCCAGCAGCGCAACCGCGGAGGGGCCGTATGGCTACACCTTC
j_call: TRBJ1-2
v_call: TRBV2
d_call: NA
clone_size: NA

cdr3_aa: CAGGQGSDYGYPF
cdr3_nt: TGTGCCGGAGGACAGGGTAGTGACTATGGCTACCCCTTC
j_call: TRBJ1-2
v_call: TRBV10-3
d_call: TRBD1
clone_size: NA

cdr3_aa: CAWSYHWRLAVKETQYF
cdr3_nt: TGTGCCTGGAGTTACCACTGGCGACTAGCGGTAAAAGAGACCCAGTACTTC
j_call: TRBJ2-5
v_call: TRBV30
d_call: TRBD2
clone_size: NA